The text below deals with one T cell receptor (beta chain). There is no known antigen for this receptor. No per-base quality is available; no much larger clone lies one base away. The data belong to a study of blood T cell repertoires in COVID-19 (TCRdb year 2020). About the full investigation: Collaborator samples came from the United States, Italy and Spain and covered acute and convalescent phases of COVID-19. The prospective study material was composed of cDNA or gDNA derived from T cells, B-cell-depleted T cells, or PBMCs. The dataset comprised deeply sampled blood TCRbeta repertoires from subjects exposed to, actively infected with, or recovered from COVID-19. A freely available public database, intended as a resource for researchers studying the immune response to SARS-CoV-2, is where the repertoires were released. The samples were drawn from the first 160 participants of the ongoing ImmuneRACE study and from 950 to 1,500 subjects provided by 6 global collaborators. A de-identified subject ID, COVID-19 status, age in years and sex were almost always included in the sample metadata. Where available, HLA class I and class II types were obtained from metadata supplied by the sample provider rather than from assay-based typing. General findings and caveats noted by the study authors: The quantity of clinical and demographic metadata differed by source and by participant and was supplied without curation.

TCRbeta CDR3 regions were amplified from genomic DNA using the immunoSEQ Assay, a bias-controlled multiplex PCR. Per the source publication's procedure: The number of nucleated cells in each sample was estimated from the amplification of reference gene primers within the assay. To quantify the absolute abundance of each unique TCRbeta CDR3 rearrangement, sequence reads were collapsed and filtered. For each sample, productive Simpson clonality was calculated as the square root of Simpson's diversity index across productive rearrangements. TCRdb stores this immuneACCESS table with in-frame sequences only. Part of the clones is absent; in the studies checked, under half of the shortfall reflects unresolved V genes, and no reason is known for the rest. Clone size and the V and J calls come from that table; the DNA yielded D and trimming. Recorded for this sample are some 260,000 clones; roughly nine tenths of them occurred a single time. The ten biggest clones cover around 6% of the sample.

Participants in the prospective study were enrolled through a virtual design, were aged about 18 to 89 years, and lived in roughly 24 United States geographic areas. In the prospective study, cohorts were assigned on the basis of participant-reported clinical history obtained from a screening survey and a study questionnaire. Mobile phlebotomists in the prospective study collected whole blood, serum and a nasopharyngeal or oropharyngeal swab from every participant. Over a roughly 2-month period, participants in the prospective study had the option of providing additional blood draws and questionnaires. Prospective study blood samples were shipped either frozen or at room temperature before DNA extraction. CDR1 and CDR2 are read off the germline V gene as MNHEY and SVGAGI. Counted from cysteine to phenylalanine, this CDR3 has 12 amino acids. Left in the record is the CDR3 DNA by itself, 36 bases read in frame from the first base. At the junction V is shortened by 10 bases and J by 5 bases, with 14 bases in between.

The clonotype originates from a woman aged 25 to 39 with acute COVID-19. The chain is encoded by TRBV6-5 joined to TRBJ1-2; the D gene cannot be named for sure. The sequencing sample was made of PBMCs or T cells enriched from blood (not recorded which). The DNA is as follows: TGTGCCACTGCGGTTGCGCGGTATGGCTACACCTTC. This codes for CATAVARYGYTF.